Sequencing of this T cell receptor (beta chain) was carried out in a study of CD8+ T cells in alopecia areata. The treatment here: oral pan-JAK inhibitor, 5-10 mg twice daily. The CDR3 extends over 13 amino acids. The germline gives CDR1 SGHNT, CDR2 YYREEE (reference sequence). Trimming stripped 4 bases from V and 6 bases from J, with 11 bases between. Investigators isolated RNA and reverse transcribed it into cDNA to act as the sequencing template. Produced via immunoSEQ multiplex PCR; TCRdb's table is partial and in-frame only. The sample comprises 200,000 to 250,000 clones, about 50% of which are singletons, and around 1.4% rests with the top ten.

The receptor comes from a human donor with alopecia areata. V gene TRBV5-4 combines with J gene TRBJ2-1; no firm D call. Sequenced material: CD4+ T cells sorted from blood, taken at week 4, from a patient treated with tofacitinib. CDR3 residues: CASSPTTRNEQFF. The CDR3 DNA reads TGTGCCAGCAGCCCGACCACCCGCAATGAGCAGTTCTTC.